Each of the 24 T cell receptor beta chains below was sequenced from the same sample in a study of blood T cell repertoires in COVID-19. Using immunoSEQ multiplex PCR, the repertoire was profiled, and TCRdb retains in-frame clones only, with some absent. The profile shows approximately 35,000 clones, about 91% of them singletons. Sequencing was performed on peripheral blood. These receptors originate from a woman in her sixties or seventies with active COVID-19.

The rearrangement uses TRBV9 and TRBJ2-1; D ambiguous. The CDR3 runs to 15 residues. The germline V gene encodes CDR1 SGDLS and CDR2 YYNGEE. Trimming shortened V by 0 bases and J by 10 bases, and 17 bases separated the two germline ends. CDR3: CASSVEGVVPAEQFF. CDR3 DNA: TGTGCCAGCAGCGTAGAAGGAGTAGTCCCCGCCGAGCAGTTCTTC.

This clone was seen only a few times. The chain is built from TRBV6-2 or TRBV6-3 and TRBJ2-7, with TRBD2 matching 7 bases. Germline assignment: CDR1 MNHEY and CDR2 SVGEGT. J lost 5 bases, V lost 5 bases, and 9 bases had no gene match. The CDR3 spans 14 residues. The CDR3 DNA follows: TGTGCCAGCAGTCGAGCGGGGAATTTACACGAGCAGTACTTC. Translation gives CASSRAGNLHEQYF.

The CDR3 here is CASSRQGGQGKNEQFF. Here the CDR3 DNA reads TGTGCCAGCAGCCGGCAGGGAGGGCAGGGTAAAAATGAGCAGTTCTTC. The V and J genes are TRBV3-1 (or the pseudogene TRBV3-2) and TRBJ2-1, with 7 bases fitting TRBD2. The V gene end was trimmed by 4 bases and the J gene end by 7 bases; junction bases not matched to a gene: 13. This CDR3 region has 16 residues. Germline CDR1 is LGHDT and CDR2 is YNNKEL (reference sequence).

The J gene is TRBJ2-7, the V gene TRBV19; TRBD2 agrees at 7 bases. CDR1 is LNHDA, CDR2 SQIVND, per germline (reference sequence). This CDR3 has 15 amino acids. The V gene end was trimmed by 1 base and the J gene end by 0 bases; junction bases not matched to a gene: 3. The CDR3 sequence: CASSIGRGSSYEQYF. In nucleotides, the CDR3 is TGTGCCAGTAGTATAGGGCGGGGGAGCTCCTACGAGCAGTACTTC.

The V call is TRBV20-1, the J call TRBJ1-4; D is ambiguous. This CDR3 contains 11 residues. The germline gives CDR1 DFQATT, CDR2 SNEGSKA (reference sequence). The CDR3 bases are TGCACCGCGGGCCCGGGGGAAAAACTGTTTTTT. Its protein product is CTAGPGEKLFF.

The chain combines TRBV6-1 with TRBJ2-3; 11 bases are shared with TRBD2. The length of the CDR3 is 18 residues. Unmatched junction bases numbered 9, after V lost 1 base and J lost 3 bases. Germline V lookup: CDR1 MNHNS, CDR2 SASEGT. The CDR3 nucleotides are TGTGCCAGCAGTGAAGTTACTAGCGGGGGACCAGTGACAGATACGCAGTATTTT. Amino acid sequence: CASSEVTSGGPVTDTQYF.

V and J are TRBV28 and TRBJ1-6; TRBD1 might be the D (5 bases). The CDR3 sequence is 14 residues long. Germline V lookup: CDR1 MDHEN, CDR2 SYDVKM. The V end was cut by 3 bases, the J end by 6 bases, with 9 bases between. CDR3 protein: CASSLGQGNSPLHF. The CDR3 DNA follows: TGTGCCAGCAGTTTGGGGCAGGGTAATTCACCCCTCCACTTT. Together with reference TRBV28 and TRBJ1-6, the CDR3 gives the full variable domain: DVKVTQSSRYLVKRTGEKVFLECVQDMDHENMFWYRQDPGLGLRLIYFSYDVKMKEKGDIPEGYSVSREKKERFSLILESASTNQTSMYLCASSLGQGNSPLHFGNGTRLTVT.

The chain links TRBV7-6 to TRBJ2-2, with 9 bases fitting TRBD1. The V and J ends lost 2 bases and 1 base, in that order; junction bases with no gene match: 5. This CDR3 spans 17 amino acids. In germline, CDR1 is SGHVS, CDR2 FNYEAQ. In nucleotides, the CDR3 is TGTGCCAGCAGCTTATCCGGGACAGGGCTGAACACCGGGGAGCTGTTTTTT. This codes for CASSLSGTGLNTGELFF.

The chain is built from TRBV10-3 and TRBJ2-7, with D possibly being TRBD2 (6 bases). The CDR3 loop spans 13 amino acids. CDR1 and CDR2 from the germline V gene are ENHRY and SYGVKD. The V and J ends lost 5 bases and 2 bases respectively, with 10 bases between them. The CDR3 reads CAISNTGAYEQYF. For the CDR3, the DNA is TGTGCCATCAGTAATACGGGGGCCTACGAGCAGTACTTC.

On this clone: Within the sample, other DNA sequences also encode this same CDR3. V gene TRBV19 combines with J gene TRBJ2-7; 8 bases match TRBD1. The CDR3 length is 14 residues. From germline, CDR1 is LNHDA and CDR2 SQIVND (reference sequence). V lost 3 bases, J lost 0 bases, and 1 base stayed unmatched. This chain's CDR3 is CASSIQGASYEQYF. CDR3 nucleotides: TGTGCCAGTAGTATTCAGGGGGCCTCCTACGAGCAGTACTTC.

V is TRBV20-1 and J is TRBJ2-5; D ambiguous. Trimming left V 6 bases short and J 5 bases short, with 7 bases between. This CDR3 is built from 10 residues. CDR1 and CDR2 from the germline V gene are DFQATT and SNEGSKA (reference sequence). The CDR3 loop is CSATRETQYF. Here the CDR3 DNA reads TGCAGTGCAACCCGGGAGACCCAGTACTTC.

This rearrangement joins TRBV5-1 to TRBJ2-3; 10 positions agree with TRBD2. The CDR3 has 16 amino acids. The germline CDR1 and CDR2 sequences are SGHRS and YFSETQ. V shed 6 bases, J shed 6 bases, and the junction held 13 bases outside the gene matches. The CDR3 loop reads CASKLPLSGGLDTQYF. In DNA, the CDR3 is TGCGCCAGCAAATTGCCCCTTAGCGGGGGGTTGGATACGCAGTATTTT.

The J gene is TRBJ2-5, the V gene TRBV5-1; possibly TRBD2 for D (5 bases). Germline CDR1 and CDR2: SGHRS and YFSETQ. Between the trimmed V and J ends, which lost 0 bases and 1 base, there was a span of 10 bases. The CDR3 runs to 15 residues. The CDR3 sequence: CASSLGLQVQETQYF. The CDR3 DNA is TGCGCCAGCAGCTTGGGACTACAAGTCCAAGAGACCCAGTACTTC.

The CDR3 nucleotides are TGCGCCAGCAGCCAAGATCCCGGACTCGGGTACGAGCAGTACTTC. This translates into CASSQDPGLGYEQYF. The chain combines TRBV4-3 with TRBJ2-7; a weak D match, TRBD2 (5 bases). Germline CDR1 LGHNA, CDR2 YSLEER. The V end lost 0 bases, the J end lost 4 bases, and 13 bases lay between the germline ends. There are 15 residues in the CDR3.

The chain uses TRBV14 and TRBJ2-2, with D unclear. Per the germline V gene, CDR1 is SGHDN and CDR2 is FVKESK. The CDR3 covers 13 residues. With 2 bases removed from V and 7 bases from J, the gap between germline ends came to 8 bases. The CDR3 loop reads CASSQFVIGELFF. DNA of the CDR3: TGTGCCAGCAGCCAATTCGTTATCGGGGAGCTGTTTTTT. The complete variable domain, with remaining parts taken from reference TRBV14 and TRBJ2-2, reads EAGVTQFPSHSVIEKGQTVTLRCDPISGHDNLYWYRRVMGKEIKFLLHFVKESKQDESGMPNNRFLAERTGGTYSTLKVQPAELEDSGVYFCASSQFVIGELFFGEGSRLTVL.

This clone came up once. V gene TRBV29-1 combines with J gene TRBJ1-1; no clear D gene. V dropped 7 bases and J dropped 0 bases, with 15 bases sitting between them. CDR3 length: 14 residues. In germline, CDR1 is SQVTM, CDR2 ANQGSEA. The CDR3 sequence: CSAERGNMNTEAFF. The CDR3 nucleotides are TGCAGCGCCGAACGCGGGAACATGAACACTGAAGCTTTCTTT.

The chain carries TRBV27 and TRBJ1-1, with D tentatively TRBD1 (6 bases). Germline-derived CDR1 and CDR2 are MNHEY and SMNVEV (reference sequence). CDR3 length: 13 residues. The germline V and J ends were trimmed by 2 bases and 4 bases, with 8 bases remaining between them. CDR3 sequence reads: CASSLQGSTEAFF. The CDR3 DNA reads TGTGCCAGCAGTTTACAGGGGAGCACTGAAGCTTTCTTT.

The chain couples TRBV12-3 or TRBV12-4 to TRBJ2-3, with D tentatively TRBD2 (5 bases). CDR3 length equals 11 residues. Between the trimmed V and J ends, which lost 7 bases and 12 bases, there was a span of 14 bases. The DNA of the CDR3 is TGTGCCAGCACTCACCGCGGGTCCCAGTATTTT. It yields the protein CASTHRGSQYF.

V usage is TRBV24-1 and J usage is TRBJ2-1; possibly TRBD1 for D (6 bases). Trimming shortened V by 6 bases and J by 4 bases, and 15 bases separated the two germline ends. This CDR3 spans 15 amino acids. The germline CDR1 and CDR2 sequences are KGHDR and SFDVKD. The CDR3 DNA reads TGTGCCACCAGTTCGGGGTGGGGGCCGTACAATGAGCAGTTCTTC. It translates to CATSSGWGPYNEQFF.

The V gene is TRBV7-9, the J gene TRBJ2-5, with D possibly being TRBD1 (5 bases). Germline CDR1 reads SEHNR; CDR2 reads FQNEAQ (reference sequence). The CDR3 contains 15 residues. V was shortened by 2 bases and J by 2 bases, with 12 bases between the two germline ends. The CDR3: CASSLIKGLQETQYF. The CDR3 region has the DNA TGTGCCAGCAGCTTAATTAAGGGGTTGCAAGAGACCCAGTACTTC.

This rearrangement joins TRBV6-2 or TRBV6-3 to TRBJ2-1; 9 positions match TRBD1. This CDR3 has 17 amino acids. Germline CDR1 MNHEY, CDR2 SVGEGT. With 2 bases clipped from V and 8 bases from J, the junction kept 13 bases outside the gene matches. The CDR3 region is CASSYAYRGRSRDEQFF. For the CDR3, the DNA is TGTGCCAGCAGTTACGCGTACAGGGGGCGGTCTAGGGATGAGCAGTTCTTC.

The chain carries TRBV5-4 and TRBJ2-6; tentative D call: TRBD1 (5 bases). In germline, CDR1 is SGHNT, CDR2 YYREEE (reference sequence). V lost 6 bases and J lost 0, with 16 bases in between. The CDR3 is 17 residues long. CDR3 in DNA: TGTGCCAGCATTCCCAAGGGGATGCCCTCTGGGGCCAACGTCCTGACTTTC. Its translation: CASIPKGMPSGANVLTF.

CDR3 region: CASSLQGVGNEQFF. Here the CDR3 DNA reads TGTGCCAGCAGCTTACAGGGGGTGGGCAATGAGCAGTTCTTC. This chain joins TRBV7-9 and TRBJ2-1; the match to TRBD1 covers 7 bases. The V and J ends lost 2 bases and 6 bases, in that order; junction bases with no gene match: 4. The CDR3 loop spans 14 amino acids. Germline V CDR1 and CDR2: SEHNR, FQNEAQ (reference sequence).

This clone was recorded only once. This chain connects TRBV9 to TRBJ1-1, with 10 bases aligning to TRBD1. The CDR3 consists of 13 residues. The junction had 6 bases not matched to a gene; V was cut back by 3 bases and J by 10 bases. Germline CDR1 reads SGDLS; CDR2 reads YYNGEE. In DNA form, the CDR3 reads TGTGCCAGCAGCGCGGGGACAGGGGAGAGAGCTTTCTTT. Translating gives CASSAGTGERAFF.